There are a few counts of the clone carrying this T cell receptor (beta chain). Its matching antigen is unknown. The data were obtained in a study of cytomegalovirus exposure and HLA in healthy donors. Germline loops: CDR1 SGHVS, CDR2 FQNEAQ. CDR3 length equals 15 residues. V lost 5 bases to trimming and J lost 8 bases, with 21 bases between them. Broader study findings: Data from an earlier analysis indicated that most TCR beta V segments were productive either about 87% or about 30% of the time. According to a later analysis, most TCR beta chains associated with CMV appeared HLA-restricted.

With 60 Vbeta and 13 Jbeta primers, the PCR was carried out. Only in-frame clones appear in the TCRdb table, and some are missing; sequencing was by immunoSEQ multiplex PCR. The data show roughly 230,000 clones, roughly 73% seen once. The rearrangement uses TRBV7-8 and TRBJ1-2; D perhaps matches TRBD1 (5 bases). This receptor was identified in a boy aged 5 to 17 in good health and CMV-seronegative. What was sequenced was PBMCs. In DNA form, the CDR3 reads TGTGCCAGCAGCATCGACAAGGGGCTCCATGGAGGCTACACCTTC. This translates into CASSIDKGLHGGYTF.